These 17 T cell receptor beta chains originate from one sample sequenced in a study of a mutant IDH1 vaccine in newly diagnosed glioma. Time point indicated: week 35, safety follow-up. Every vaccination contained 300 ug of the mutant IDH1 20-mer peptide and was paired with topical imiquimod. Profiled with immunoSEQ multiplex PCR; TCRdb holds only in-frame clones, not every one. The table shows 50,000 to 75,000 clones, with around 74% occurring only once. No antigen has been identified for these receptors. This specimen consisted of PBMCs, obtained from a glioma patient whose treatment included an IDH1 peptide vaccine. These receptors were taken from a man in his fifties or sixties with glioma.

The CDR3 nucleotides are TGTGCCAGCAGTGTTAAGCCTTTGGGTGAGCAGTTCTTC. Residues: CASSVKPLGEQFF. The V call is TRBV6-6, the J call TRBJ2-1; D remains unclear. The CDR3 contains 13 residues. The V and J ends lost 5 bases and 9 bases respectively, with 14 bases between them. Germline V CDR1 and CDR2: MNHNY, SVGAGI (reference sequence).

V is TRBV7-6 and J is TRBJ1-5; TRBD1 is a possible D gene (5 bases). CDR1 SGHVS and CDR2 FNYEAQ come from the germline V gene. This CDR3 is 15 amino acids long. V lost 1 base and J lost 6, with 13 bases in between. CDR3 DNA: TGTGCCAGCAGCTTAGAAGTCGGGGGTACTCAGCCCCAGCATTTT. Its protein product is CASSLEVGGTQPQHF.

Of note for this clone: This may stem from a read error, because a much larger clone lies one nucleotide away. The chain joins TRBV2 to TRBJ2-7; no definite D call. CDR3 length: 11 amino acids. Germline-derived CDR1 and CDR2 are SNHLY and FYNNEI. The ends were cut back, 6 bases at V and 4 bases at J, with 7 bases in the middle. CDR3 in DNA: TGTGCCAGCAGCCTAGAGTACGAGCAGTACTTC. Protein: CASSLEYEQYF. Drawing the rest from reference TRBV2 and TRBJ2-7, the complete variable domain is EPEVTQTPSHQVTQMGQEVILRCVPISNHLYFYWYRQILGQKVEFLVSFYNNEISEKSEIFDDQFSVERPDGSNFTLKIRSTKLEDSAMYFCASSLEYEQYFGPGTRLTVT.

CDR3 sequence (DNA): TGTGCCAGCAGCTCCTACAGGGGGGATCAGCCCCAGCATTTT. It translates to CASSSYRGDQPQHF. The chain carries TRBV7-9 and TRBJ1-5; 8 positions agree with TRBD1. This CDR3 region has 14 residues. The germline V gene encodes CDR1 SEHNR and CDR2 FQNEAQ (reference sequence). Trimming took 4 bases from V and 5 from J; bases not matched to a gene: 4.

This chain connects TRBV7-9 to TRBJ2-2; D unclear. Germline lookup yields CDR1 SEHNR and CDR2 FQNEAQ (reference sequence). This CDR3 contains 13 residues. The V end was cut by 5 bases, the J end by 4 bases, with 8 bases between. CDR3 nucleotide sequence: TGTGCCAGCAGCCCGACTGTCACCGGGGAGCTGTTTTTT. Encoded protein: CASSPTVTGELFF.

J is TRBJ2-3 and V is TRBV5-6; D unresolved. Trimming pared 0 bases from V and 3 bases from J, leaving 14 bases between. CDR1 is SGHDT and CDR2 is YYEEEE in the germline V gene. The CDR3 contains 16 residues. CDR3 in DNA: TGTGCCAGCAGCTTGGGTGTCGCCAGAAAGACAGATACGCAGTATTTT. Its protein is CASSLGVARKTDTQYF.

The chain joins TRBV6-1 to TRBJ2-3; the D call may be TRBD1 or TRBD2 (5 bases each). In germline, CDR1 is MNHNS, CDR2 SASEGT. V gave up 7 bases and J gave up 1 base, with 9 bases separating them. This CDR3 has 13 amino acids. CDR3 sequence: CASIRGGTDTQYF. The CDR3 DNA is TGTGCCAGCATTCGAGGGGGCACAGATACGCAGTATTTT.

The gene calls are TRBV9 and TRBJ2-1; D is undetermined. Trimming removed 0 bases at V and 7 bases at J, with 20 bases between. Germline values: CDR1 SGDLS, CDR2 YYNGEE. This CDR3 contains 17 residues. DNA of the CDR3: TGTGCCAGCAGCGTAGTTGAGAGGAGTACAGTTCCGAATGAGCAGTTCTTC. Its protein product is CASSVVERSTVPNEQFF.

This chain uses TRBV19 with TRBJ2-3; 16 bases agree with TRBD2. CDR3 length: 20 amino acids. Germline V gene lookup returns CDR1 LNHDA and CDR2 SQIVND (reference sequence). Trimming took 7 bases from V and 2 from J; bases not matched to a gene: 15. In DNA form, the CDR3 reads TGTGCCAGTACAAACCAGCCGGGACTAGCGGGGGGGCATCCCACAGATACGCAGTATTTT. Its translation is CASTNQPGLAGGHPTDTQYF. The full variable domain, in which reference TRBV19 and TRBJ2-3 provide the parts outside the CDR3, is DGGITQSPKYLFRKEGQNVTLSCEQNLNHDAMYWYRQDPGQGLRLIYYSQIVNDFQKGDIAEGYSVSREKKESFPLTVTSAQKNPTAFYLCASTNQPGLAGGHPTDTQYFGPGTRLTVL.

V is TRBV5-5 and J is TRBJ1-4, with D uncertain. Looked up from germline, CDR1 is SGHKS and CDR2 is YYEKEE (reference sequence). This CDR3 comprises 15 residues. V gave up 0 bases and J gave up 7 bases, with 13 bases separating them. The CDR3 bases are TGTGCCAGCAGCTTGGAGGGCAGCCGAAGTGAAAAACTGTTTTTT. This codes for CASSLEGSRSEKLFF. Combining the CDR3 with reference TRBV5-5 and TRBJ1-4 gives the whole variable domain DAGVTQSPTHLIKTRGQQVTLRCSPISGHKSVSWYQQVLGQGPQFIFQYYEKEERGRGNFPDRFSARQFPNYSSELNVNALLLGDSALYLCASSLEGSRSEKLFFGSGTQLSVL.

V gene TRBV18 combines with J gene TRBJ1-1, with unresolved D. The CDR3 has 14 residues. V dropped 3 bases and J dropped 1 base, with 9 bases sitting between them. CDR1 and CDR2 (germline): KGHSH, LQKENI. The CDR3 sequence is CASSPLGANTEAFF. CDR3 sequence (DNA): TGTGCCAGCTCACCTTTAGGCGCGAACACTGAAGCTTTCTTT.

V is TRBV5-6 and J is TRBJ1-2; D gene uncertain. The CDR3 sequence is 13 residues long. In germline, CDR1 is SGHDT, CDR2 YYEEEE. V shed 4 bases and J shed 8 bases, with 15 bases lying between them. The CDR3 bases are TGTGCCAGCAGCCCGCAATCAGTTGGCGGCTACACCTTC. It is translated as CASSPQSVGGYTF.

The chain links TRBV4-1 to TRBJ1-5; D is unclear. Germline CDR1 and CDR2: MGHRA and YSYEKL. This CDR3 region has 16 residues. V was shortened by 0 bases and J by 2 bases, with 11 bases between the two germline ends. In DNA form, the CDR3 reads TGCGCCAGCAGCCAAGAAGCCCGTAAAGGCAATCAGCCCCAGCATTTT. Amino acids: CASSQEARKGNQPQHF.

The chain combines TRBV13 with TRBJ1-2; possibly TRBD1 for D (6 bases). This CDR3 has 15 residues. Trimming shortened V by 3 bases and J by 5 bases, and 16 bases separated the two germline ends. CDR1 and CDR2 from the germline V gene are PRHDT and FYEKMQ (reference sequence). The CDR3 region is CASSFRLEGVYGYTF. The CDR3 bases are TGTGCCAGCAGCTTCAGACTCGAGGGGGTATATGGCTACACCTTC.

This clone was observed a handful of times. The chain is built from TRBV29-1 and TRBJ2-1, with D possibly TRBD2 on 6 matching bases. The germline gives CDR1 SQVTM, CDR2 ANQGSEA. Trimming shortened V by 8 bases and J by 0 bases, and 17 bases separated the two germline ends. This CDR3 comprises 15 residues. CDR3 in DNA: TGCAGCACCGAAGGGGAGGTTGGCTCCTACAATGAGCAGTTCTTC. Its translation: CSTEGEVGSYNEQFF.

The V and J genes are TRBV6-1 and TRBJ1-3, with unresolved D. Trimming removed 3 bases from V and 0 bases from J, with 6 bases in between. This CDR3 comprises 14 residues. Germline V gene sequence: CDR1 MNHNS, CDR2 SASEGT. The CDR3 nucleotides read TGTGCCAGCAGTGACCCAGTCTCTGGAAACACCATATATTTT. Translation gives CASSDPVSGNTIYF.

The genes are TRBV7-3 and TRBJ1-1; TRBD1 is a possible D gene (5 bases). Trimming took 5 bases from V and 4 from J, leaving 11 bases between them. The CDR3 consists of 13 residues. Germline lookup yields CDR1 SGHTA and CDR2 FQGTGA. The CDR3 reads CASSVGHPTEAFF. CDR3 coding DNA: TGTGCCAGCAGCGTAGGACACCCCACTGAAGCTTTCTTT. Filled out from reference TRBV7-3 and TRBJ1-1, the complete variable domain reads GAGVSQTPSNKVTEKGKYVELRCDPISGHTALYWYRQSLGQGPEFLIYFQGTGAADDSGLPNDRFFAVRPEGSVSTLKIQRTERGDSAVYLCASSVGHPTEAFFGQGTRLTVV.